This record concerns one T cell receptor beta chain sequence. This clonotype occurred a few times. The specificity of this receptor is unknown. Per-nucleotide qualities are absent, and no much larger clonotype sits a single base away. The TCR beta CDR3 regions were amplified from RNA transcripts. The TCR CDR3 was subjected to a first round of RT-PCR using the HTBI primer set and the Qiagen OneStep RT-PCR kit. A second multiplex PCR round built the libraries, followed by size selection and purification. The libraries were sequenced on an Illumina HiSeq2000 using paired-end 100 bp reads. The authors' analysis ran thus. SOAPnuke was used to process the raw data, throwing out any read that contained adapters or uncalled bases, had a mean Phred below 15, or lacked an exact constant-primer or identifier match. COPE v1.2.5 was used to merge the high-quality paired reads, and each unique nucleotide sequence was defined as a clonotype. Clonotypes were aligned to IMGT TRBV, TRBD and TRBJ reference segments using MiTCR v1.1. Analysis was restricted to V-J combinations with a frequency above 0.0001, which covered about 99% of repertoires. The TCS score was defined as F50 (clonal expansion) divided by E x V (chaos), with BLOSUM62-based TCRdist calculated between CDR3 peptides within each V-J. Welch's t-statistics and random forest reduced fewer than 600 V-J features to about 13, which were used in a naive Bayes classifier (R e1071). TCRdb handled the public reads itself, with Q25 trimming in fastp and clone calling in MiXCR, and kept productive beta chains. Identical CDR3 protein sequences are pooled into one entry, listed with their most common genes and DNA. These V and J calls originate from TCRdb's pipeline instead of the authors' own analysis. Within this sample are 500,000 to 750,000 distinct CDR3 sequences, with around 16% of them counted one time only. The ten largest clones represent approximately 7.4% of the sample.

The data were taken from a study of T cells in Graves' hyperthyroidism and ophthalmopathy (dated by TCRdb to the late 2010s). The study in broad terms: Peripheral blood samples were taken at the time of initial diagnosis, prior to any treatment. The study also compared thyroid tissue and blood T-cell repertoires from over 5 Graves' hyperthyroidism patients. After sampling, hyperthyroidism patients received methimazole starting at 30 mg daily, and ophthalmopathy patients received high-dose intravenous methylprednisolone. To identify distinguishing TCR V-J signatures, a discovery cohort of roughly 100 patients was used, comprising 43 with Graves' ophthalmopathy and 55 to 65 with stable Graves' hyperthyroidism. The 90 or so discovery patients were randomly split 7:3 into training and test sets. Whether ophthalmopathy could be predicted prospectively was tested in an independent validation cohort made up of fewer than 20 hyperthyroidism patients plus 17 patients who later progressed to ophthalmopathy. According to the paper, TCR Vbeta CDR3 sequencing was carried out on around 140 peripheral blood samples, which came from under 50 ophthalmopathy, about 75 hyperthyroidism and some 17 progressor patients.

A patient counted as having stable Graves' hyperthyroidism if no progression to ophthalmopathy occurred over 18 months of follow-up. Hyperthyroidism patients were newly diagnosed, with disease duration under 2 months, and aged 18 to 65 years. The study excluded patients with uncontrolled infections, other autoimmune diseases, pregnancy or lactation. Diagnoses relied on clinical symptoms, serum thyroxine and TRAb, thyroid ultrasound and orbital computed tomography. PBMCs were separated from roughly 10 ml of fresh peripheral blood using Ficoll-Paque density gradient centrifugation. Total RNA was extracted with Trizol reagent, and quality was checked on an Agilent 2100 Bioanalyzer. Beyond this particular receptor, the publication reports: A model built on a 13 V-J signature distinguished ophthalmopathy from stable hyperthyroidism, reaching roughly 88% sensitivity and around 82% specificity in cross-validation and 80%/75% in testing. No statistical method was used to set the sample size in advance, and investigators knew the group allocation. During validation, the model predicted progression to ophthalmopathy a median of approximately 6 months ahead of onset, with roughly 65% sensitivity and 72% to 85% specificity. Most expanded thyroid clonotypes (frequency above 0.001) were also detected in blood, suggesting blood repertoires may reflect thyroid immune responses.

Sequencing input: blood. The TCR comes from a woman in her twenties or thirties with Graves' hyperthyroidism.

The CDR3 sequence is CSAREAGYYEQYF. The nucleotide sequence reads as follows: TGCAGTGCTAGAGAGGCGGGATACTACGAGCAGTACTTC. The chain links TRBV20-1 with TRBJ2-7; the best D guess is TRBD2, with 6 bases matching. Based on the germline V gene (reference sequence), the CDR1 and CDR2 sequences are DFQATT and SNEGSKA. Cut back by 0 bases and 3 bases, the V and J ends lie 9 bases apart. The CDR3 measures 13 amino acids from cysteine to phenylalanine. Only the CDR3 region is kept as DNA, spanning 39 bases read in frame from base 1.